A selection of T cell receptor beta chains follows, all from one sample in a study of T cell changes during pregnancy in multiple sclerosis. Libraries were prepared by immunoSEQ multiplex PCR; TCRdb keeps only in-frame clonotypes and omits some of them. The table lists tens of thousands of clones, about 94% of them singletons, with approximately 0.75% in the top ten. The sequences come from peripheral blood, collected in the second trimester of pregnancy. The origin of the receptors is a female donor in good health, enrolled as a control in a pregnancy study. The CDR3 runs from the conserved cysteine through the conserved F or W. The D gene is left open where the match is weak. The size field is filled for only some rows; it gives once, few, many or a size class.

V	size	D	J	DNA	CDR3
TRBV7-9	once	.	TRBJ2-2	TGTGCCAGCAGTTCAAAGGGGGTTAGCGGGGAGCTGTTTTTT	CASSSKGVSGELFF
TRBV5-4	.	.	TRBJ1-1	TGTGCCAGCAGCTTCCCCGGGGTGTCGGGTGAAGCTTTCTTT	CASSFPGVSGEAFF
TRBV19	.	TRBD1	TRBJ2-2	TGTGCCAGTAGTATACTACAGGGGGCAGGTAGCACCGGGGAGCTGTTTTTT	CASSILQGAGSTGELFF
TRBV18	.	.	TRBJ1-5	TGTGCCAGCTCCCTACAGGGAGATCGCAATCAGCCCCAGCATTTT	CASSLQGDRNQPQHF
TRBV19	.	.	TRBJ1-2	TGTGCCAGTAGTATACGAACAGCTAACTATGGCTACACCTTC	CASSIRTANYGYTF
TRBV5-6	.	.	TRBJ1-1	TGTGCCAGCAGTCGAGGGTTTACTGAAGCTTTCTTT	CASSRGFTEAFF
TRBV6-5	.	.	TRBJ1-5	TGTGCCAGCCGAGGCCAGGGGAACAATCAGCCCCAGCATTTT	CASRGQGNNQPQHF
TRBV12-5	.	.	TRBJ1-3	TGTGCTAGTGGTTCAGGGTATTCAGGAAACACCATATATTTT	CASGSGYSGNTIYF
TRBV7-2	.	TRBD1	TRBJ1-2	TGTGCCAGCAGCCACTCACAGGGGGCTGGCCCGAACTATGGCTACACCTTC	CASSHSQGAGPNYGYTF
TRBV6-6	.	.	TRBJ2-4	TGTGCCAGCAGTTACTCTGAGGGGGAGTACTTC	CASSYSEGEYF
TRBV11-2	.	TRBD1	TRBJ1-1	TGTGCCAGCAACCCCCCGGGACAGGGAGCTTTCTTT	CASNPPGQGAFF
TRBV5-6	.	.	TRBJ1-4	TGTGCCAGCAGCGAAATGCGGGGGGCAACTAATGAAAAACTGTTTTTT	CASSEMRGATNEKLFF
TRBV5-4	once	.	TRBJ2-2	TGTGCCAGCAGCTTGCGGGCGAACACCGGGGAGCTGTTTTTT	CASSLRANTGELFF
TRBV11-3	.	TRBD2	TRBJ2-3	TGTGCCAGCAGCTTAGAGACTAGCGGGGGGCTAACGAGGGCGCAGTATTTT	CASSLETSGGLTRAQYF
TRBV18	.	TRBD1	TRBJ1-4	TGTGCCAGCTCACCCAGGGACAGTAATGAAAAACTGTTTTTT	CASSPRDSNEKLFF
TRBV4-3	.	TRBD2	TRBJ2-3	TGCGCCAGCAGCCAAGGGCGGGGGTTAGCCACAGATACGCAGTATTTT	CASSQGRGLATDTQYF
TRBV5-5	.	TRBD1	TRBJ1-3	TGTGCCAGCAGCTTAACCGGGACAGCAGGGAACACCATATATTTT	CASSLTGTAGNTIYF
TRBV14	once	.	TRBJ2-7	TGTGCCAGCAGCTACGAGTCCGAGCAGTACTTC	CASSYESEQYF
TRBV9	few	TRBD1	TRBJ1-1	TGTGCCAGCAGCGTCGGACAGGACCCTGAAGCTTTCTTT	CASSVGQDPEAFF
TRBV6-4	few	TRBD2	TRBJ2-3	TGTGCCAGCAGTGACGGGGGGGGGAGCACAGATACGCAGTATTTT	CASSDGGGSTDTQYF
TRBV19	.	.	TRBJ2-2	TGTGCCAGTAGTCAAACAGGGTTAGCCGGGGAGCTGTTTTTT	CASSQTGLAGELFF
TRBV5-1	.	.	TRBJ2-2	TGCGCCAGCAGCGTGCCGACAGGAGCTACGGTCACGAACACCGGGGAGCTGTTTTTT	CASSVPTGATVTNTGELFF
TRBV6-6	.	.	TRBJ1-5	TGTGCCAGCAGTTATAACGACGGAGGAGGGAAGCCCCAGCATTTT	CASSYNDGGGKPQHF
TRBV2	.	TRBD1	TRBJ1-4	TGTGCCAGCAGCACAGGGGTTGGTGAAAAACTGTTTTTT	CASSTGVGEKLFF
TRBV29-1	once	.	TRBJ1-2	TGCAGCGTTGAACAGGCAGCTAACTATGGCTACACCTTC	CSVEQAANYGYTF
TRBV27	.	TRBD1	TRBJ1-2	TGTGCCAGCAGCCCCGGGACAGGATGGGGCTACACCTTC	CASSPGTGWGYTF
TRBV7-6	.	TRBD1	TRBJ2-7	TGTGCCAGCAGCTCGACAGGGAGCGGCTCCTACGAGCAGTACTTC	CASSSTGSGSYEQYF
TRBV18	.	TRBD1	TRBJ1-1	TGTGCCAGCTCACCGGGACAGGGTAACACTGAAGCTTTCTTT	CASSPGQGNTEAFF
TRBV6-5	.	.	TRBJ1-5	TGTGCCAGCAGTTACTCGCGAACGAGCAATCAGCCCCAGCATTTT	CASSYSRTSNQPQHF
TRBV10-3	.	TRBD1	TRBJ2-2	TGTGCCATCAGAGAACAGGGGGGGAACACCGGGGAGCTGTTTTTT	CAIREQGGNTGELFF
TRBV6-4	.	TRBD2	TRBJ2-1	TGTGCCAGCAGTTGGCAGGGGACTAGCGGGGGGGATCGGAATGAGCAGTTCTTC	CASSWQGTSGGDRNEQFF
TRBV5-4	.	.	TRBJ2-7	TGTGCCAGCAGCCCCGTGGCGGCTGCTGACGTCGAGCAGTACTTC	CASSPVAAADVEQYF
TRBV19	.	.	TRBJ2-2	TGTGCCAGTAGCCGGGGGGCGGGCACCGGGGAGCTGTTTTTT	CASSRGAGTGELFF
TRBV30	.	.	TRBJ1-1	TGTGCCTGGAGTGAACAGCCGAACACTGAAGCTTTCTTT	CAWSEQPNTEAFF
TRBV7-2	.	.	TRBJ2-7	TGTGCCAGCAGCGAAACCGGGACTCGCTCCTACGAGCAGTACTTC	CASSETGTRSYEQYF
TRBV5-1	.	.	TRBJ2-3	TGCGCCAGCAGCTTGGTGAGGGTCGATACGCAGTATTTT	CASSLVRVDTQYF